The clone carrying this T cell receptor beta chain came up many times. Its target is unknown. The sample comes from a study of CD8 T cells in ankylosing spondylitis. Study-level findings and limits: Ankylosing spondylitis blood appeared to carry a characteristic TCR beta motif of roughly eight highly homologous variants. Disease-linked clones were CD8+ and relatively rare in peripheral blood.

This CDR3 has 16 residues. Deletions cut 3 bases from V and 3 bases from J, with 16 bases between. Germline V gene lookup returns CDR1 SGHRS and CDR2 YFSETQ. A single record per CDR3 protein comes from TCRdb applying MiXCR to the 5' RACE reads. In the table there are approximately 250,000 distinct CDR3 sequences, less than 9.5% of which are singletons. The receptor comes from a female donor with ankylosing spondylitis or in good health (not recorded which). V gene TRBV5-1 combines with J gene TRBJ2-1; D remains unclear. The sequenced material came from blood, either unsorted or a sorted T cell fraction (not recorded which). The CDR3 bases are TGCGCCAGCAGCTCCCGACTCGACCAATTCTACAATGAGCAGTTCTTC. Residues: CASSSRLDQFYNEQFF.